One sample yielded the 25 T cell receptor beta chains listed below, sequenced in a study of cytomegalovirus exposure and HLA in healthy donors. Sequenced by immunoSEQ multiplex PCR; TCRdb stores in-frame clones only, minus some. The table records tens of thousands of clones, approximately 94% of them present only once. The sample comprised PBMCs. The source is a woman in her late teens or twenties in good health and CMV-seropositive.

This chain connects TRBV6-5 to TRBJ2-3, with D possibly TRBD1 on 5 matching bases. The CDR3 runs 13 residues. Germline assignment: CDR1 MNHEY and CDR2 SVGAGI. The ends were cut back, 3 bases at V and 3 bases at J, with 7 bases in the middle. This CDR3 is CASSYTGTDTQYF. CDR3 bases: TGTGCCAGCAGTTATACAGGAACAGATACGCAGTATTTT.

This chain's CDR3 is CASSTGGLNEKLFF. The CDR3 DNA is TGTGCCAGTTCAACAGGGGGCCTTAATGAAAAACTGTTTTTT. This chain connects TRBV19 to TRBJ1-4, with 9 bases aligning to TRBD1. V was pared by 8 bases and J by 4 bases, with 5 bases of the junction left unmatched. The CDR3 sequence is 14 residues long. In germline, CDR1 is LNHDA, CDR2 SQIVND (reference sequence).

The genes are TRBV2 and TRBJ1-1; D possibly corresponds to TRBD1 (6 bases). The V end lost 10 bases, the J end lost 1 base, and 13 bases lay between the germline ends. CDR1 is SNHLY and CDR2 is FYNNEI in the germline V gene. CDR3 length equals 13 residues. The CDR3 sequence is CATFGQPNTEAFF. DNA for the CDR3: TGTGCCACATTTGGACAGCCGAACACTGAAGCTTTCTTT. Looking up the rest from reference TRBV2 and TRBJ1-1 gives the full variable domain: EPEVTQTPSHQVTQMGQEVILRCVPISNHLYFYWYRQILGQKVEFLVSFYNNEISEKSEIFDDQFSVERPDGSNFTLKIRSTKLEDSAMYFCATFGQPNTEAFFGQGTRLTVV.

CDR3 amino acids: CASSPSVGNTIYF. In DNA form, the CDR3 reads TGTGCCAGCTCACCCTCGGTTGGAAACACCATATATTTT. The V gene is TRBV18, the J gene TRBJ1-3; no clear D gene. Trimming took 3 bases from V and 3 from J, leaving 6 bases between them. Germline values: CDR1 KGHSH, CDR2 LQKENI. The CDR3 extends over 13 amino acids. Full variable domain (missing parts from reference TRBV18 and TRBJ1-3): NAGVMQNPRHLVRRRGQEARLRCSPMKGHSHVYWYRQLPEEGLKFMVYLQKENIIDESGMPKERFSAEFPKEGPSILRIQQVVRGDSAAYFCASSPSVGNTIYFGEGSWLTVV.

The V call is TRBV9, the J call TRBJ2-2; 7 bases fit TRBD2. The germline CDR1 and CDR2 sequences are SGDLS and YYNGEE. With V trimmed by 4 bases and J by 0 bases, 3 bases remained unmatched. The CDR3 consists of 15 residues. The chain's CDR3 is CASSPRGANTGELFF. DNA for the CDR3: TGTGCCAGCAGCCCCCGGGGGGCGAACACCGGGGAGCTGTTTTTT.

The chain is built from TRBV7-3 and TRBJ2-7, with 8 bases aligning to TRBD2. CDR1 is SGHTA and CDR2 is FQGTGA in the germline V gene. Trimming cost V 4 bases and J 5 bases; bases outside gene matches: 10. The CDR3 is 15 residues long. The CDR3 nucleotides read TGTGCCAGCAGCTCCCCGGGGGGGGGCTCGAACGAGCAGTACTTC. Amino acids: CASSSPGGGSNEQYF.

The chain joins TRBV7-2 to TRBJ2-5; tentatively, D is TRBD2 (5 bases). Trimming left V 3 bases short and J 1 base short, with 6 bases between. The CDR3 totals 13 residues. The germline gives CDR1 SGHTA, CDR2 FQGNSA. CDR3 in DNA: TGTGCCAGCAGCTTTACTAGCCAAGAGACCCAGTACTTC. The encoded protein is CASSFTSQETQYF.

The chain combines TRBV29-1 with TRBJ2-6; D uncertain. The germline gives CDR1 SQVTM, CDR2 ANQGSEA. This CDR3 is built from 13 residues. The V end was cut by 5 bases, the J end by 1 base, with 6 bases between. CDR3 protein: CSVSMSGANVLTF. CDR3 nucleotides: TGCAGCGTTTCTATGTCTGGGGCCAACGTCCTGACTTTC.

The chain links TRBV29-1 to TRBJ2-5, with 7 bases fitting TRBD2. The germline V gene encodes CDR1 SQVTM and CDR2 ANQGSEA. The CDR3 consists of 14 residues. Germline trimming cut 6 bases from V and 7 bases from J; bases unmatched to any gene: 14. This chain's CDR3 is CSVPPFSGPGTQYF. The CDR3, as DNA: TGCAGCGTCCCACCTTTTAGCGGGCCGGGGACCCAGTACTTC.

This sequence joins TRBV11-2 and TRBJ2-7; 7 positions agree with TRBD2. Germline CDR1 and CDR2: SGHAT and FQNNGV. The CDR3 has 16 amino acids. V was pared by 3 bases and J by 2 bases, with 10 bases of the junction left unmatched. The CDR3, as DNA: TGTGCCAGCAGCTTCACCGGGCGGGAGCTTACCTACGAGCAGTACTTC. Amino acid sequence: CASSFTGRELTYEQYF. Full variable domain (missing parts from reference TRBV11-2 and TRBJ2-7): EAGVAQSPRYKIIEKRQSVAFWCNPISGHATLYWYQQILGQGPKLLIQFQNNGVVDDSQLPKDRFSAERLKGVDSTLKIQPAKLEDSAVYLCASSFTGRELTYEQYFGPGTRLTVT.

The chain joins TRBV4-1 to TRBJ2-5, with 10 nucleotides matching TRBD1. CDR1 MGHRA and CDR2 YSYEKL come from the germline V gene. The CDR3 runs 17 residues. The ends lost 1 base at V and 5 bases at J; junction bases unmatched: 10. CDR3: CASSQALGQGSGETQYF. The CDR3 DNA follows: TGCGCCAGCAGCCAAGCCCTGGGACAGGGGTCAGGCGAGACCCAGTACTTC.

The chain uses TRBV28 and TRBJ2-5; 8 bases are shared with TRBD1. CDR1 is MDHEN and CDR2 is SYDVKM in the germline V gene. The CDR3 totals 15 residues. The trim removed 5 bases at V and 4 bases at J, leaving 9 bases unmatched. In DNA form, the CDR3 reads TGTGCCAGCAGTCCTACGGCAGGGGGCACAGAGACCCAGTACTTC. Translating gives CASSPTAGGTETQYF.

The chain joins TRBV2 to TRBJ2-2, with 8 bases aligning to TRBD2. The junction had 12 bases not matched to a gene; V was cut back by 10 bases and J by 5 bases. Germline CDR1 reads SNHLY; CDR2 reads FYNNEI. This CDR3 contains 15 residues. CDR3 in DNA: TGTGCCAAGAGCAAGGGGACTAGGCAAACCGGGGAGCTGTTTTTT. This codes for CAKSKGTRQTGELFF.

This CDR3 reads CASSLFNEAFF. The CDR3 nucleotides are TGCGCCAGCAGCTTGTTCAATGAAGCTTTCTTT. The chain carries TRBV5-1 and TRBJ1-1, with D uncertain. Germline V gives CDR1 SGHRS, CDR2 YFSETQ. The CDR3 extends over 11 amino acids. Trimming removed 1 base from V and 7 bases from J, with 5 bases in between.

The rearrangement joins TRBV14 to TRBJ2-3; D unclear. CDR3 length: 14 residues. Trimming removed 0 bases from V and 3 bases from J, with 7 bases in between. Germline lookup yields CDR1 SGHDN and CDR2 FVKESK. For the CDR3, the DNA is TGTGCCAGCAGCCAAGATTTGACAACAGATACGCAGTATTTT. This encodes CASSQDLTTDTQYF. Variable domain in full (rest from reference TRBV14 and TRBJ2-3): EAGVTQFPSHSVIEKGQTVTLRCDPISGHDNLYWYRRVMGKEIKFLLHFVKESKQDESGMPNNRFLAERTGGTYSTLKVQPAELEDSGVYFCASSQDLTTDTQYFGPGTRLTVL.

This rearrangement joins TRBV13 to TRBJ2-1, with 12 bases identical to TRBD1. This CDR3 contains 16 residues. Trimming removed 2 bases from V and 5 bases from J; junction bases left unmatched: 4. The germline gives CDR1 PRHDT, CDR2 FYEKMQ (reference sequence). CDR3 nucleotide sequence: TGTGCCAGCAGCTTAAGGGGACAGGGGGCCCACAATGAGCAGTTCTTC. This translates into CASSLRGQGAHNEQFF.

This CDR3 is CAIERQTNTDTQYF. The DNA of the CDR3 is TGTGCCATCGAGCGGCAAACAAACACAGATACGCAGTATTTT. The chain is built from TRBV2 and TRBJ2-3; tentative D call: TRBD2 (5 bases). Germline CDR1 reads SNHLY; CDR2 reads FYNNEI. V lost 10 bases and J 2 bases, leaving 16 bases between the germline ends. This CDR3 contains 14 residues.

J is TRBJ1-4 and V is TRBV30; the D gene is possibly TRBD1 (6 bases). The CDR3 has 14 residues. Germline V CDR1 and CDR2: GTSNPN, SVGIG (reference sequence). V lost 0 bases, J lost 7 bases, and 12 bases lay in between. CDR3 amino acids: CAWSVLGAPEKLFF. The CDR3 nucleotides read TGTGCCTGGAGTGTATTGGGGGCCCCTGAAAAACTGTTTTTT.

The chain has TRBV19 and TRBJ1-5; D perhaps matches TRBD1 (6 bases). Deletions cut 3 bases from V and 6 bases from J, with 15 bases between. The CDR3 runs 15 residues. From germline, CDR1 is LNHDA and CDR2 SQIVND (reference sequence). The CDR3 sequence is CASSIPGGGIQPQHF. The DNA for the CDR3 is TGTGCCAGTAGTATCCCCGGCGGGGGCATTCAGCCCCAGCATTTT.

The chain combines TRBV11-2 with TRBJ2-5, with a tentative D call TRBD1 (5 bases). Germline V lookup: CDR1 SGHAT, CDR2 FQNNGV. The V end lost 4 bases, the J end lost 12 bases, and 15 bases lay between the germline ends. CDR3 length: 12 amino acids. The CDR3 sequence is CASSSQRGLEYF. The CDR3 DNA follows: TGTGCCAGCAGCTCGCAAAGGGGATTAGAGTACTTC.

The chain is built from TRBV7-6 and TRBJ2-1, with unresolved D. The CDR3 totals 17 residues. Germline V CDR1 and CDR2: SGHVS, FNYEAQ. V was pared by 5 bases and J by 3 bases, with 20 bases between. The DNA of the CDR3 is TGTGCCAGCAGCCCCTCCGCCGAGCCCCATCGCTACAATGAGCAGTTCTTC. Translation: CASSPSAEPHRYNEQFF.

The genes are TRBV5-4 and TRBJ1-1, with D maybe TRBD1 (6 bases). Per the germline V gene, CDR1 is SGHNT and CDR2 is YYREEE (reference sequence). V lost 0 bases to trimming and J lost 1 base, with 10 bases between them. The CDR3 totals 15 residues. The DNA of the CDR3 is TGTGCCAGCAGCTTGGCTGCAGGGGAGAACACTGAAGCTTTCTTT. It encodes CASSLAAGENTEAFF.

This clone was seen more than once but under ten times. This chain links TRBV18 with TRBJ1-2; D gene uncertain. The V gene's germline CDR1 is KGHSH and CDR2 LQKENI. V dropped 3 bases and J dropped 5 bases, with 13 bases sitting between them. This CDR3 contains 14 residues. DNA of the CDR3: TGTGCCAGCTCACCTGACGGTTACGGGTATGGCTACACCTTC. Its protein product is CASSPDGYGYGYTF.

The chain joins TRBV19 to TRBJ2-7, with D possibly TRBD2 on 5 matching bases. CDR3 length equals 14 residues. V lost 5 bases and J 7 bases, leaving 18 bases between the germline ends. Germline V CDR1 and CDR2: LNHDA, SQIVND (reference sequence). The CDR3 DNA reads as TGTGCCAGTAGTGGGCGATCGCACTCGGGGGAGCAGTACTTC. It encodes CASSGRSHSGEQYF.

This clone was observed a single time. This chain's CDR3 is CASSPSGTGDPNEKLFF. CDR3 nucleotide sequence: TGCGCCAGCAGCCCTTCCGGGACAGGGGATCCTAATGAAAAACTGTTTTTT. The J gene is TRBJ1-4, the V gene TRBV4-3; 10 nucleotides agree with TRBD1. Trimming removed 4 bases from V and 3 bases from J; junction bases left unmatched: 8. Looked up from germline, CDR1 is LGHNA and CDR2 is YSLEER. The CDR3 has 17 amino acids.